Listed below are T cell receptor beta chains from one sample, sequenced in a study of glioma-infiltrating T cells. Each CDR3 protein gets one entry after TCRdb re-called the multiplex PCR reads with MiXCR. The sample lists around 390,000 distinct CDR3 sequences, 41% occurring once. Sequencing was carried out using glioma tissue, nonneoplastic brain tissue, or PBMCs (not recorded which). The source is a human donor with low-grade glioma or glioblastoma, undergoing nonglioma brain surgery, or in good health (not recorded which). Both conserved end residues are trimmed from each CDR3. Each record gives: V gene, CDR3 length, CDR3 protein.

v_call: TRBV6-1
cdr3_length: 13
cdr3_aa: ASSRQLTGLSGYT

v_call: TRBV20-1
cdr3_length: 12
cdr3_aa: SAASPAPNTEAF

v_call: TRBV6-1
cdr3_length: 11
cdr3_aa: ASSEGITDTQY

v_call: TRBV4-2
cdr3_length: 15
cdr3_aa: ASSPEVAGASNQPQH

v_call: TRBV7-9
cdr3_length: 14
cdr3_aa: ASSPFPTGAFYEQY

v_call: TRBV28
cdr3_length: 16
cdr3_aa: ASSYPGAENPSNQPQH

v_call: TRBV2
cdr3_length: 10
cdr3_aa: ASKGQGLEAF

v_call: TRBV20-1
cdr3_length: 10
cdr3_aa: SARLSYNEQF

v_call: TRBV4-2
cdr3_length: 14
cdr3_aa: ASISTRGAPNEKLL

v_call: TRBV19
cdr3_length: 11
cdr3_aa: ASSRQNPNEQF

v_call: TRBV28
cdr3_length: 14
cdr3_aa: ASETWGRSGANVLT

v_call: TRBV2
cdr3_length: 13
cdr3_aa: ASSEVSERNQPQH

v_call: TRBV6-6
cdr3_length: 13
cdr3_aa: ASSYWQGLTDTQY

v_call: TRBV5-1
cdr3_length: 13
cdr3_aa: ASSLDFRDNYGYT

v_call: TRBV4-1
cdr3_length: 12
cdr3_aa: ASSLEPSSHTQY

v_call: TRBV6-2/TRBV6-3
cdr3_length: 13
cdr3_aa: ASSWVQGANYGYT

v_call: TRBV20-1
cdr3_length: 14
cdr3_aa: SARVIGRVSNQPQH

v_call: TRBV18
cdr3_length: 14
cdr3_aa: ASSPLSGRAYNEQF

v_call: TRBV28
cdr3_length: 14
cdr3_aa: ASSYPRDRGEDEQY

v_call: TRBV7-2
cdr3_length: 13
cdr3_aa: ASSSGIRESQPQH

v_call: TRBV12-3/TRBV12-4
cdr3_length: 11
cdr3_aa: ASSIRANTEAF

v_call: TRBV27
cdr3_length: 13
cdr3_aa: ASSTGGQGTDTQY

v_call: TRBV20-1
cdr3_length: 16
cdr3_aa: SATPLILAGGAKNEQF

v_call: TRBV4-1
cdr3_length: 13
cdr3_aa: ASSQVRKRNTEAF

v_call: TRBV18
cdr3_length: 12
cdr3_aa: ASSPPLHGTEAF

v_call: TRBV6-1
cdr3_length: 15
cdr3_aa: ASSLQTGGKPSYEQF

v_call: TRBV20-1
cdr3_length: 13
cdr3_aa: SAKSLSTGNTEAF

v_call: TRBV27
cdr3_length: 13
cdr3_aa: ASSLSSGAPHEQY

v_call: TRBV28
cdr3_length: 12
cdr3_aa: ASSLTGARYEQY

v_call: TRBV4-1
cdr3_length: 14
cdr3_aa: ASSQDLGYLQETQY

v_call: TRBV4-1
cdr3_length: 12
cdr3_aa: ASSQERLADEQF

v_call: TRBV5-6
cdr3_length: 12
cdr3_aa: ASSLRNKWYEQY

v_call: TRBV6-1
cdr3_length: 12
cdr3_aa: ASSALRRPTEAF

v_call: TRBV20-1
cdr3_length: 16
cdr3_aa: SATGAALYGSYNSPLH

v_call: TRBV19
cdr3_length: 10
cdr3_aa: ASSMYVSPLH

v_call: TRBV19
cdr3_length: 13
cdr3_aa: ASSFRVSMNTEAF

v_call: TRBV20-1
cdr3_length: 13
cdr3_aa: SATPGLADQETQY

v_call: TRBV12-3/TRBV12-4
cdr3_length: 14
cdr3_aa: ASRSGRVPHSYEQY

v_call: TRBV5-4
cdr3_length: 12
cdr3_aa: ASRREGVWAEAF

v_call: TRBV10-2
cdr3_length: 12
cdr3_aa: ASSATTGNTEAF

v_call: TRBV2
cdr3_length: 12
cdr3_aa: AAARGRADSPLH

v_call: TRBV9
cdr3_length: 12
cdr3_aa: ASSPQTSNYGYT

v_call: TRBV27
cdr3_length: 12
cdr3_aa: ASRGQSSTDTQY

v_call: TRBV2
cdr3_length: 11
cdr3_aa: ASSGQSLYGYT

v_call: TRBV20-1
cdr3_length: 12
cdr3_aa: SAPPRSGTYEQY

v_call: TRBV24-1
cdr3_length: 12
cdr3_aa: ATSDSRTTGELF

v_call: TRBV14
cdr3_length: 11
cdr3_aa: ASSRPGTGTQY

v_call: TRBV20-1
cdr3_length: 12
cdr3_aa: SASYQAVQETQY

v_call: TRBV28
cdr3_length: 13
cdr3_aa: ASSLSPGNSYEQY

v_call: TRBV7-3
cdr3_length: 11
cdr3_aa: ASSFLALDEQF

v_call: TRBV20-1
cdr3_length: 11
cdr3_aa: SAKDGRVETQY

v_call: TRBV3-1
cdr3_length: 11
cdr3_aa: ASSPGGGTEAF

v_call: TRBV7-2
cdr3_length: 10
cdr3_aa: ASSLYYQPQH

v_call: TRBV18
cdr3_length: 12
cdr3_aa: ASSGTGTQETQY